Below are 7 T cell receptor beta chains sequenced from a single sample in a study of blood T cell repertoires in COVID-19. Produced via immunoSEQ multiplex PCR; TCRdb's table is partial and in-frame only. Of about 330,000 clones listed, roughly nine tenths were seen once; the top ten hold around 20%. Sequences were obtained from PBMCs or T cells enriched from blood (not recorded which). The source is a woman aged 25-40 years who had recovered from COVID-19.

The V gene is TRBV9, the J gene TRBJ2-5, with 7 nucleotides matching TRBD1. V lost 0 bases and J lost 5; bases outside the gene matches: 4. This CDR3 spans 14 amino acids. Germline values: CDR1 SGDLS, CDR2 YYNGEE. In DNA form, the CDR3 reads TGTGCCAGCAGCGTAGAAGGGGGCAGGGAGACCCAGTACTTC. It is translated as CASSVEGGRETQYF.

J is TRBJ2-7 and V is TRBV29-1, with 9 bases identical to TRBD1. The J segment lost 5 bases and the V segment lost 4 bases, leaving 6 bases of the junction unmatched. Looked up from germline, CDR1 is SQVTM and CDR2 is ANQGSEA. The CDR3 consists of 13 residues. As DNA, the CDR3 is TGCAGCGTTGCGGGGGACAGGGTCCACGAGCAGTACTTC. Protein product: CSVAGDRVHEQYF.

The genes are TRBV18 and TRBJ2-1; 7 bases align to TRBD1. CDR3 length: 15 residues. CDR1 is KGHSH and CDR2 is LQKENI in the germline V gene. V shed 3 bases and J 9 bases; nucleotides not matched to a gene: 11. The CDR3 protein is CASSPTSDRAGEQFF. As DNA, the CDR3 is TGTGCCAGCTCACCTACAAGCGACAGGGCGGGTGAGCAGTTCTTC.

The chain has TRBV27 and TRBJ2-3; D remains unclear. CDR1 is MNHEY and CDR2 is SMNVEV in the germline V gene (reference sequence). V lost 3 bases and J 6 bases, leaving 10 bases between the germline ends. This CDR3 has 13 amino acids. In DNA form, the CDR3 reads TGTGCCAGCAGTTTGAACAGAAGGGATACGCAGTATTTT. It codes for CASSLNRRDTQYF.

The chain combines TRBV3-1 (or the pseudogene TRBV3-2) with TRBJ1-1; no definite D call. This CDR3 spans 13 amino acids. The germline V gene encodes CDR1 LGHDT and CDR2 YNNKEL (reference sequence). The V and J ends lost 4 bases and 6 bases respectively, with 12 bases between them. CDR3 sequence reads: CASSPPGRAEAFF. The CDR3 coding sequence is TGTGCCAGCAGCCCCCCGGGGAGGGCTGAAGCTTTCTTT.

With regard to this clone: Other DNA sequences from this sample encode an identical CDR3 as well. The chain's CDR3 is CASSPGTDTQYF. CDR3 nucleotide sequence: TGTGCCAGCAGCCCCGGCACAGATACGCAGTATTTT. V is TRBV3-1 (or the pseudogene TRBV3-2) and J is TRBJ2-3; D is uncertain. The germline V and J ends were trimmed by 4 bases and 1 base, with 3 bases remaining between them. Germline-derived CDR1 and CDR2 are LGHDT and YNNKEL (reference sequence). This CDR3 contains 12 residues.

The chain employs TRBV6-6 and TRBJ1-2; 8 bases agree with TRBD1. The CDR3 sequence is 15 residues long. V lost 2 bases and J lost 5; bases outside the gene matches: 7. From germline, CDR1 is MNHNY and CDR2 SVGAGI (reference sequence). For the CDR3, the DNA is TGTGCCAGCAGTTACCCAGACAGGGGAACTTATGGCTACACCTTC. It yields the protein CASSYPDRGTYGYTF.